These 19 T cell receptor beta chains were all obtained from the same sample, sequenced in a study of OX40 agonist ivuxolimab in advanced cancers. This table comes from immunoSEQ multiplex PCR, and its TCRdb copy is limited to in-frame clones, with some not included. The profile shows some 90,000 clones, around 87% of them singletons. The sample was CD4+ or CD8+ T cells sorted from blood, taken in a trial of the OX40 agonist ivuxolimab. These receptors all stem from an adult with an advanced solid tumor such as melanoma, head and neck, liver or kidney cancer.

This clone appeared many times. J is TRBJ2-1 and V is TRBV27; weak D call: TRBD1 (6 bases). CDR3 length equals 17 residues. Trimming shortened V by 4 bases and J by 0 bases, and 16 bases separated the two germline ends. The germline V gene encodes CDR1 MNHEY and CDR2 SMNVEV (reference sequence). The CDR3 coding sequence is TGTGCCAGCAGTTCGGCCCTCGGGACAAGCTCCTACAATGAGCAGTTCTTC. It encodes CASSSALGTSSYNEQFF.

Only a few counts were recorded for this clone. The chain couples TRBV5-1 to TRBJ2-2, with 12 nucleotides matching TRBD2. CDR3 size: 19 residues. Germline values: CDR1 SGHRS, CDR2 YFSETQ. With 4 bases clipped from V and 2 bases from J, the junction kept 12 bases outside the gene matches. CDR3 bases: TGCGCCAGCAGCCACCTTCAGACTAGCGGGAGTGCAAACACCGGGGAGCTGTTTTTT. This encodes CASSHLQTSGSANTGELFF.

The chain recombines TRBV11-2 with TRBJ2-2; no clear D gene. The germline V gene encodes CDR1 SGHAT and CDR2 FQNNGV. V lost 5 bases and J lost 0, with 10 bases in between. The CDR3 totals 15 residues. CDR3: CASSRPPPNTGELFF. The CDR3 DNA reads as TGTGCCAGCAGCCGCCCCCCACCGAACACCGGGGAGCTGTTTTTT.

The rearrangement links TRBV6-1 to TRBJ2-4, with TRBD2 matching over 7 bases. The germline CDR1 and CDR2 sequences are MNHNS and SASEGT. V shed 3 bases and J 0 bases; nucleotides not matched to a gene: 17. The CDR3 sequence is 20 residues long. CDR3 coding DNA: TGTGCCAGCAGTGAGAGCCCAAGTCAAACTAGCGTCCTAGCCAAAAACATTCAGTACTTC. It translates to CASSESPSQTSVLAKNIQYF.

This clone was found once. The CDR3 bases are TGCGCCAGCAGCTTCGGGCAACGGGCTGAAGCTTTCTTT. This sequence encodes CASSFGQRAEAFF. The genes are TRBV5-1 and TRBJ1-1, with unresolved D. There are 13 residues in the CDR3. The V end lost 2 bases, the J end lost 6 bases, and 11 bases lay between the germline ends. CDR1 is SGHRS and CDR2 is YFSETQ in the germline V gene.

V is TRBV5-1 and J is TRBJ2-5, with TRBD1 identical over 9 bases. Germline V lookup: CDR1 SGHRS, CDR2 YFSETQ. V shed 0 bases, J shed 5 bases, and the junction held 5 bases outside the gene matches. This CDR3 comprises 15 residues. CDR3 coding DNA: TGCGCCAGCAGCTTGGAAAACAGGGGGCTGGAGACCCAGTACTTC. It specifies CASSLENRGLETQYF.

The chain joins TRBV2 to TRBJ2-2, with 10 bases fitting TRBD2. The CDR3 is made up of 16 amino acids. Unmatched junction bases numbered 3, after V lost 4 bases and J lost 1 base. Germline CDR1 is SNHLY and CDR2 is FYNNEI. The CDR3 DNA sequence: TGTGCCAGCAGTGTATGGACTAGCGGGAACACCGGGGAGCTGTTTTTT. Amino acids: CASSVWTSGNTGELFF.

The genes are TRBV19 and TRBJ2-5; 9 positions agree with TRBD1. Germline CDR1 and CDR2: LNHDA and SQIVND (reference sequence). The CDR3 totals 16 residues. Losses at the gene ends were 1 base for V and 5 bases for J; bases not matched to a gene: 8. CDR3 DNA sequence: TGTGCCAGTAGTATAGCGGGACAGGGTGGACAGGAGACCCAGTACTTC. It translates to CASSIAGQGGQETQYF.

The gene calls are TRBV7-2 and TRBJ2-7, with 8 bases lining up with TRBD2. V dropped 3 bases and J dropped 2; count of bases not matched to a gene: 6. The germline V gene encodes CDR1 SGHTA and CDR2 FQGNSA. This CDR3 region has 15 residues. CDR3: CASSLGGTRPYEQYF. Here the CDR3 DNA reads TGTGCCAGCAGCTTGGGTGGGACTAGACCCTACGAGCAGTACTTC.

V is TRBV19 and J is TRBJ1-3; perhaps TRBD1 as D (6 bases). CDR3 length equals 15 residues. CDR1 LNHDA and CDR2 SQIVND come from the germline V gene (reference sequence). V was shortened by 5 bases and J by 0 bases, with 11 bases between the two germline ends. The CDR3 sequence is CASSADRSSGNTIYF. The DNA for the CDR3 is TGTGCCAGTAGTGCCGACAGGAGCTCTGGAAACACCATATATTTT.

The chain employs TRBV9 and TRBJ1-1, with D possibly being TRBD1 (6 bases). The CDR3 is 15 residues long. Germline V gives CDR1 SGDLS, CDR2 YYNGEE. Deletions cut 5 bases from V and 1 base from J, with 15 bases between. CDR3 nucleotides: TGTGCCAGCAGTCGGGGCGGCAGGGGGAACACTGAAGCTTTCTTT. Translating gives CASSRGGRGNTEAFF. Complete variable domain (other parts from reference TRBV9 and TRBJ1-1): DSGVTQTPKHLITATGQRVTLRCSPRSGDLSVYWYQQSLDQGLQFLIQYYNGEERAKGNILERFSAQQFPDLHSELNLSSLELGDSALYFCASSRGGRGNTEAFFGQGTRLTVV.

In DNA form, the CDR3 reads TGTGCCAGCAGTGAAAGGGGGGGGCACACTGAAGCTTTCTTT. Its translation is CASSERGGHTEAFF. V usage is TRBV6-1 and J usage is TRBJ1-1; possibly TRBD1 for D (6 bases). V was clipped by 2 bases and J by 3 bases, with 10 bases between them. Per the germline V gene, CDR1 is MNHNS and CDR2 is SASEGT. The CDR3 loop spans 14 amino acids.

With regard to this clone: The conserved phenylalanine or tryptophan normally closing the CDR3 is absent here, so this likely arose from a read error. V and J are TRBV2 and TRBJ1-2; unclear D gene. The CDR3 is 11 amino acids. Between the trimmed V and J ends, which lost 7 bases and 5 bases, there was a span of 8 bases. Per germline, CDR1 SNHLY and CDR2 FYNNEI. The CDR3 nucleotides read TGTGCCAGCACCGACTCATATGGCTACACCTCC. Translation: CASTDSYGYTS.

V is TRBV5-6 and J is TRBJ2-6; D gene unclear. Per germline, CDR1 SGHDT and CDR2 YYEEEE. This CDR3 has 15 residues. Trimming stripped 6 bases from V and 2 bases from J, with 12 bases between. Here the CDR3 DNA reads TGTGCCAGCACGATCCGAGGCGCTGGGGCCAACGTCCTGACTTTC. It codes for CASTIRGAGANVLTF.

The V call is TRBV5-6, the J call TRBJ2-5, with D perhaps matching TRBD2 (6 bases). With 4 bases removed from V and 2 bases from J, the gap between germline ends came to 15 bases. The CDR3 sequence is 15 residues long. CDR1 and CDR2 (germline): SGHDT, YYEEEE. The CDR3 reads CASSHNSGSQETQYF. The CDR3 DNA sequence: TGTGCCAGCAGCCATAATAGCGGTAGTCAAGAGACCCAGTACTTC.

The rearrangement joins TRBV7-9 to TRBJ2-5; 10 bases line up with TRBD2. The CDR3 totals 17 residues. Trimming took 4 bases from V and 3 from J; bases not matched to a gene: 11. Germline CDR1 reads SEHNR; CDR2 reads FQNEAQ (reference sequence). The CDR3 here is CASSSLAGVTRKETQYF. The CDR3 coding sequence is TGTGCCAGCAGCTCGCTAGCGGGAGTAACGCGGAAAGAGACCCAGTACTTC.

On this clone itself: Its ends do not fully match the called genes, so a read error is possible. The same CDR3 can be traced to other DNA sequences in this sample. The chain joins TRBV7-3 to TRBJ1-3; no definite D call. CDR1 is SGHTA, CDR2 FQGTGA, per germline. The CDR3 consists of 14 residues. As DNA, the CDR3 is TGTGCCAGCAGCTTAACGGGATCTGGGAACACCATATATTTT. Residues: CASSLTGSGNTIYF.

V is TRBV30 and J is TRBJ2-1, with a tentative D call TRBD1 (7 bases). This CDR3 is built from 15 residues. In germline, CDR1 is GTSNPN, CDR2 SVGIG (reference sequence). V was clipped by 4 bases and J by 1 base, with 14 bases between them. CDR3: CAWTQTGRSYNEQFF. The CDR3 bases are TGTGCCTGGACCCAGACAGGGAGGTCCTACAATGAGCAGTTCTTC.

The chain employs TRBV7-9 and TRBJ1-4; no definite D call. The CDR3 is 13 amino acids. Trimming pared 4 bases from V and 4 bases from J, leaving 7 bases between. CDR1 is SEHNR, CDR2 FQNEAQ, per germline (reference sequence). The DNA of the CDR3 is TGTGCCAGCAGCTCACAGCTTAATGAAAAACTGTTTTTT. This encodes CASSSQLNEKLFF. The variable domain in full, completed from reference TRBV7-9 and TRBJ1-4, reads DTGVSQNPRHKITKRGQNVTFRCDPISEHNRLYWYRQTLGQGPEFLTYFQNEAQLEKSRLLSDRFSAERPKGSFSTLEIQRTEQGDSAMYLCASSSQLNEKLFFGSGTQLSVL.